Listed below are T cell receptor beta chains from one sample, sequenced in a study of post-analysis software for immune sequencing data. One entry per CDR3 protein results from TCRdb running MiXCR on the PCR reads. Counted here are some 240,000 distinct CDR3 sequences, less than 40% occurring once; the ten biggest clones make up under 5%. Material for sequencing was blood. The receptors were sampled from a girl aged 5-17 years with multiple sclerosis. CDR3s include the opening cysteine and the closing phenylalanine or tryptophan. D genes are given only for firm matches. Expanded clones get a size class; other rows say once, few or many, or leave the size out.

clone_size: many; j_call: TRBJ1-5; d_call: TRBD1; v_call: TRBV12-3/TRBV12-4; cdr3_aa: CASSLQGQGNQPQHF; cdr3_nt: TGTGCCAGCAGTTTACAGGGACAGGGTAATCAACCCCAGCATTTT
clone_size: .; j_call: TRBJ2-1; d_call: .; v_call: TRBV5-1; cdr3_aa: CASSLALALDEQFF; cdr3_nt: TGCGCCAGCAGCTTGGCCCTGGCTCTCGATGAGCAGTTCTTC
clone_size: few; j_call: TRBJ1-4; d_call: .; v_call: TRBV6-6; cdr3_aa: CASSYSRPSTNEKLFF; cdr3_nt: TGTGCCAGCAGTTACTCTAGGCCCTCAACTAATGAAAAACTGTTTTTT
clone_size: .; j_call: TRBJ2-5; d_call: .; v_call: TRBV28; cdr3_aa: CASKVGLAQETQYF; cdr3_nt: TGTGCCAGCAAGGTGGGGCTCGCCCAAGAGACCCAGTACTTC
clone_size: many; j_call: TRBJ2-3; d_call: .; v_call: TRBV29-1; cdr3_aa: CSVAEGVSTDTQYF; cdr3_nt: TGCAGCGTGGCAGAGGGGGTGAGCACAGATACGCAGTATTTT
clone_size: many; j_call: TRBJ1-5; d_call: .; v_call: TRBV4-1; cdr3_aa: CASSQLGQGNQPQHF; cdr3_nt: TGCGCCAGCAGCCAATTAGGGCAGGGGAATCAGCCCCAGCATTTT
clone_size: .; j_call: TRBJ2-2; d_call: .; v_call: TRBV27; cdr3_aa: CASTGTGNTGELFF; cdr3_nt: TGTGCCAGCACCGGGACGGGGAACACCGGGGAGCTGTTTTTT
clone_size: .; j_call: TRBJ2-3; d_call: TRBD2; v_call: TRBV12-3/TRBV12-4; cdr3_aa: CASSPGLPADTQYF; cdr3_nt: TGTGCCAGCAGTCCGGGACTACCAGCAGATACGCAGTATTTT
clone_size: .; j_call: TRBJ2-7; d_call: TRBD1; v_call: TRBV2; cdr3_aa: CASKRDRAVYEQYF; cdr3_nt: TGTGCCAGCAAAAGGGACAGGGCGGTTTACGAGCAGTACTTC
clone_size: .; j_call: TRBJ2-7; d_call: TRBD1; v_call: TRBV27; cdr3_aa: CASSPWTGGSGEQYF; cdr3_nt: TGTGCCAGCAGTCCCTGGACAGGGGGCTCGGGTGAGCAGTACTTC
clone_size: many; j_call: TRBJ2-1; d_call: TRBD1; v_call: TRBV3-1; cdr3_aa: CASSQGQGAASEQFF; cdr3_nt: TGTGCCAGCAGCCAAGGTCAGGGGGCAGCGAGTGAGCAGTTCTTC
clone_size: few; j_call: TRBJ2-2; d_call: TRBD1; v_call: TRBV7-3; cdr3_aa: CASSLDRDTGELFF; cdr3_nt: TGTGCCAGCAGCCTAGACAGGGACACCGGGGAGCTGTTTTTT
clone_size: .; j_call: TRBJ1-6; d_call: .; v_call: TRBV20-1; cdr3_aa: CSASRGSSYNSPPHF; cdr3_nt: TGCAGTGCTAGTCGTGGGAGCTCCTATAATTCACCCCCCCACTTT
clone_size: few; j_call: TRBJ1-2; d_call: TRBD1; v_call: TRBV20-1; cdr3_aa: CSARSPFGQGGGGPHYGYTF; cdr3_nt: TGCAGTGCTAGAAGCCCCTTTGGACAGGGGGGTGGGGGCCCCCACTATGGCTACACCTTC
clone_size: .; j_call: TRBJ1-1; d_call: .; v_call: TRBV29-1; cdr3_aa: CSATSARGSADTKAFF; cdr3_nt: TGCAGCGCCACTTCAGCCAGGGGTTCGGCGGACACTAAAGCTTTCTTT
clone_size: few; j_call: TRBJ2-2; d_call: TRBD1; v_call: TRBV5-1; cdr3_aa: CASSPRTGAHTGELFF; cdr3_nt: TGCGCCAGCAGCCCGAGGACAGGGGCTCACACCGGGGAGCTGTTTTTT
clone_size: once; j_call: TRBJ2-3; d_call: .; v_call: TRBV6-5; cdr3_aa: CASSYTPLGDTQYF; cdr3_nt: TGTGCCAGCAGTTACACCCCCTTGGGCGATACGCAGTATTTT
clone_size: .; j_call: TRBJ2-7; d_call: .; v_call: TRBV5-1; cdr3_aa: CASSLGQGLGYEQYF; cdr3_nt: TGCGCCAGCAGCTTGGGCCAGGGGCTTGGCTACGAGCAGTACTTC
clone_size: .; j_call: TRBJ1-2; d_call: .; v_call: TRBV20-1; cdr3_aa: CSTPDLGSYGYTF; cdr3_nt: TGCAGTACTCCGGACCTGGGGTCCTATGGCTACACCTTC
clone_size: .; j_call: TRBJ1-2; d_call: .; v_call: TRBV29-1; cdr3_aa: CSVARLTRANYGYTF; cdr3_nt: TGCAGCGTTGCCCGATTGACGAGAGCTAACTATGGCTACACCTTC
clone_size: .; j_call: TRBJ1-5; d_call: TRBD1; v_call: TRBV20-1; cdr3_aa: CSAEYRGTKSNQPQHF; cdr3_nt: TGCAGTGCTGAATACAGGGGAACCAAGTCCAATCAGCCCCAGCATTTT
clone_size: many; j_call: TRBJ2-6; d_call: TRBD1; v_call: TRBV6-5; cdr3_aa: CASSWTGGRGAHSGANVLTF; cdr3_nt: TGTGCCAGCAGTTGGACAGGGGGCCGTGGGGCCCACTCTGGGGCCAACGTCCTGACTTTC
clone_size: .; j_call: TRBJ2-1; d_call: .; v_call: TRBV11-1; cdr3_aa: CASRSEANYNEQFF; cdr3_nt: TGTGCCAGCAGATCAGAGGCTAACTACAATGAGCAGTTCTTC
clone_size: .; j_call: TRBJ1-1; d_call: .; v_call: TRBV7-9; cdr3_aa: CASLGGSTEAFF; cdr3_nt: TGTGCCAGCCTAGGGGGGAGCACTGAAGCTTTCTTT
clone_size: .; j_call: TRBJ2-5; d_call: .; v_call: TRBV18; cdr3_aa: CASSPQGKQETQYF; cdr3_nt: TGTGCCAGCTCACCTCAGGGGAAACAAGAGACCCAGTACTTC
clone_size: .; j_call: TRBJ2-7; d_call: .; v_call: TRBV5-1; cdr3_aa: CASKEGISYEQYF; cdr3_nt: TGCGCCAGCAAGGAGGGGATATCCTACGAGCAGTACTTC
clone_size: .; j_call: TRBJ1-5; d_call: .; v_call: TRBV5-8; cdr3_aa: CASSLGRRVDQPQHF; cdr3_nt: TGTGCCAGCAGCTTGGGACGGAGAGTAGATCAGCCCCAGCATTTT
clone_size: many; j_call: TRBJ2-1; d_call: .; v_call: TRBV29-1; cdr3_aa: CSARGTSGFSYNEQFF; cdr3_nt: TGCAGCGCTAGAGGGACATCTGGCTTCTCGTACAATGAGCAGTTCTTC
clone_size: many; j_call: TRBJ2-3; d_call: TRBD1; v_call: TRBV5-1; cdr3_aa: CASSIPGQAASDTQYF; cdr3_nt: TGCGCCAGCAGCATACCGGGACAGGCCGCCTCAGATACGCAGTATTTT
clone_size: .; j_call: TRBJ2-2; d_call: TRBD2; v_call: TRBV20-1; cdr3_aa: CSAGPLAGNTGELFF; cdr3_nt: TGCAGTGCCGGGCCGCTAGCGGGGAACACCGGGGAGCTGTTTTTT
clone_size: .; j_call: TRBJ2-5; d_call: TRBD2; v_call: TRBV5-1; cdr3_aa: CASSPTREGTQYF; cdr3_nt: TGCGCCAGCAGCCCGACTCGGGAGGGGACCCAGTACTTC
clone_size: many; j_call: TRBJ2-1; d_call: .; v_call: TRBV11-2; cdr3_aa: CASSLYGQGSLNEQFF; cdr3_nt: TGTGCCAGCAGCTTATATGGGCAGGGGAGTCTCAATGAGCAGTTCTTC
clone_size: .; j_call: TRBJ2-3; d_call: TRBD2; v_call: TRBV7-2; cdr3_aa: CASSPGLEPDTQYF; cdr3_nt: TGTGCCAGCAGCCCGGGACTAGAACCAGATACGCAGTATTTT
clone_size: .; j_call: TRBJ1-2; d_call: .; v_call: TRBV5-1; cdr3_aa: CASSPPDSGYGYTF; cdr3_nt: TGCGCCAGCAGCCCACCCGACAGTGGCTATGGCTACACCTTC
clone_size: many; j_call: TRBJ2-1; d_call: .; v_call: TRBV2; cdr3_aa: CASSEWKGDNEQFF; cdr3_nt: TGTGCCAGCAGTGAATGGAAGGGGGACAATGAGCAGTTCTTC
clone_size: .; j_call: TRBJ2-5; d_call: TRBD2; v_call: TRBV9; cdr3_aa: CASSVEGLRKTQYF; cdr3_nt: TGTGCCAGCAGCGTAGAGGGACTAAGGAAGACCCAGTACTTC
clone_size: many; j_call: TRBJ2-1; d_call: TRBD2; v_call: TRBV12-3/TRBV12-4; cdr3_aa: CASIPGLAVNNEQFF; cdr3_nt: TGTGCCAGCATTCCGGGACTAGCGGTAAACAATGAGCAGTTCTTC
clone_size: many; j_call: TRBJ2-1; d_call: TRBD1; v_call: TRBV15; cdr3_aa: CATSREGQGDNEQFF; cdr3_nt: TGTGCCACCAGCAGAGAGGGGCAGGGGGACAATGAGCAGTTCTTC
clone_size: few; j_call: TRBJ2-2; d_call: .; v_call: TRBV7-2; cdr3_aa: CASSLEARGTGELFF; cdr3_nt: TGTGCCAGCAGCTTAGAGGCCAGGGGCACCGGGGAGCTGTTTTTT
clone_size: .; j_call: TRBJ1-6; d_call: TRBD1; v_call: TRBV18; cdr3_aa: CASSPTGVDNSPLYF; cdr3_nt: TGTGCCAGCTCACCCACAGGGGTAGATAATTCACCCCTCTACTTT
clone_size: few; j_call: TRBJ1-2; d_call: .; v_call: TRBV4-1; cdr3_aa: CASSQEGQGRGHTF; cdr3_nt: TGCGCCAGCAGCCAAGAGGGGCAGGGGAGGGGACACACCTTC
clone_size: .; j_call: TRBJ2-7; d_call: .; v_call: TRBV11-2; cdr3_aa: CASSPGLYEQYF; cdr3_nt: TGTGCCAGCAGCCCGGGACTTTACGAGCAGTACTTC
clone_size: few; j_call: TRBJ1-1; d_call: TRBD1; v_call: TRBV7-9; cdr3_aa: CASSSGQPDTEAFF; cdr3_nt: TGTGCCAGCAGCTCGGGACAGCCCGACACTGAAGCTTTCTTT
clone_size: .; j_call: TRBJ2-5; d_call: .; v_call: TRBV6-2/TRBV6-3; cdr3_aa: CASSSPGWTQYF; cdr3_nt: TGTGCCAGCAGCTCGCCCGGGTGGACCCAGTACTTC
clone_size: .; j_call: TRBJ2-3; d_call: TRBD2; v_call: TRBV27; cdr3_aa: CASSLVGLPTDTQYF; cdr3_nt: TGTGCCAGCAGTCTAGTGGGACTACCCACAGATACGCAGTATTTT
clone_size: .; j_call: TRBJ1-1; d_call: .; v_call: TRBV14; cdr3_aa: CASSQVPGRNTEAFF; cdr3_nt: TGTGCCAGCAGCCAAGTCCCTGGACGGAACACTGAAGCTTTCTTT
clone_size: few; j_call: TRBJ2-1; d_call: .; v_call: TRBV30; cdr3_aa: CAWSPPGPWPNEQFF; cdr3_nt: TGTGCCTGGAGTCCCCCGGGGCCATGGCCCAATGAGCAGTTCTTC
clone_size: .; j_call: TRBJ1-2; d_call: .; v_call: TRBV5-1; cdr3_aa: CASTGDTGLNGYTF; cdr3_nt: TGCGCCAGCACCGGAGACACGGGTCTTAATGGCTACACCTTC
clone_size: few; j_call: TRBJ2-3; d_call: .; v_call: TRBV5-1; cdr3_aa: CASSLSKSKSGDTQYF; cdr3_nt: TGCGCCAGCAGCTTGTCCAAGTCAAAGTCGGGAGATACGCAGTATTTT
clone_size: .; j_call: TRBJ2-1; d_call: .; v_call: TRBV29-1; cdr3_aa: CSVGMGSNEQFF; cdr3_nt: TGCAGCGTAGGAATGGGGAGCAATGAGCAGTTCTTC
clone_size: .; j_call: TRBJ2-1; d_call: .; v_call: TRBV12-3/TRBV12-4; cdr3_aa: CASSKHQVNKRDEQFF; cdr3_nt: TGTGCCAGCAGTAAGCACCAGGTCAACAAACGCGATGAGCAGTTCTTC
clone_size: .; j_call: TRBJ2-7; d_call: TRBD1; v_call: TRBV20-1; cdr3_aa: CSARGGTGNEQYF; cdr3_nt: TGCAGTGCCAGGGGTGGGACAGGGAACGAGCAGTACTTC
clone_size: many; j_call: TRBJ1-2; d_call: .; v_call: TRBV29-1; cdr3_aa: CSVEDQAVYGYTF; cdr3_nt: TGCAGCGTTGAAGATCAGGCAGTTTATGGCTACACCTTC
clone_size: few; j_call: TRBJ1-2; d_call: .; v_call: TRBV12-5; cdr3_aa: CASGIGLEGYGYTF; cdr3_nt: TGTGCTAGTGGGATAGGACTTGAGGGCTATGGCTACACCTTC
clone_size: few; j_call: TRBJ1-1; d_call: TRBD1; v_call: TRBV30; cdr3_aa: CAWSPGTGGTEAFF; cdr3_nt: TGTGCCTGGAGCCCAGGGACAGGCGGAACTGAAGCTTTCTTT
clone_size: many; j_call: TRBJ2-3; d_call: .; v_call: TRBV5-1; cdr3_aa: CASSVGDLTDTQYF; cdr3_nt: TGCGCCAGCAGCGTGGGGGACCTCACAGATACGCAGTATTTT
clone_size: .; j_call: TRBJ2-1; d_call: .; v_call: TRBV28; cdr3_aa: CASSSPVTSNEQFF; cdr3_nt: TGTGCCAGCAGTTCACCCGTGACTAGCAATGAGCAGTTCTTC
clone_size: .; j_call: TRBJ1-1; d_call: TRBD1; v_call: TRBV18; cdr3_aa: CASSPWTGGINTEAFF; cdr3_nt: TGTGCCAGCTCACCCTGGACAGGGGGCATCAACACTGAAGCTTTCTTT
clone_size: .; j_call: TRBJ2-4; d_call: TRBD1; v_call: TRBV19; cdr3_aa: CASSTGQGNIQYF; cdr3_nt: TGTGCCAGTAGTACAGGACAGGGAAACATTCAGTACTTC